Sequencing of this T cell receptor beta chain was carried out in a study of T cell changes during pregnancy in multiple sclerosis. The V gene's germline CDR1 is SGHTA and CDR2 FQGTGA. The V end was cut by 3 bases, the J end by 2 bases, with 15 bases between. The CDR3 contains 16 residues. Sequencing was performed with immunoSEQ multiplex PCR; in TCRdb, only in-frame clones are kept and a portion is missing. The sample consists of approximately 30,000 clones, about 88% of them appearing once. This sequence was found in a female donor with multiple sclerosis, enrolled in a pregnancy study. Source: CD8+ T cells from peripheral blood mononuclear cells, taken in the second trimester of pregnancy. The chain couples TRBV7-3 to TRBJ2-3, with a weak D call TRBD2 (5 bases). In DNA form, the CDR3 reads TGTGCCAGCAGCTTCGCCGGGAATGGGTACACAGATACGCAGTATTTT. It encodes CASSFAGNGYTDTQYF.